The source of this TCR beta chain is a study of cytomegalovirus exposure and HLA in healthy donors. Study findings and constraints: A prior analysis recorded that most TCR beta V segments were productive about 87% or about 30% of the time. The study flagged approximately 180 TCR beta chains as cytomegalovirus-associated.

V was clipped by 2 bases and J by 1 base, with 11 bases between them. CDR1 and CDR2 (germline): SGHRS, YFSETQ. This CDR3 has 15 amino acids. Amplification used 60 Vbeta primers and 13 Jbeta primers. Original data processing: Unique TCR beta chains numbered roughly 80 million in a later analysis, with around 10 million shared. The method was immunoSEQ multiplex PCR; TCRdb's version includes in-frame clones alone and lacks a portion of them. That table supplies the V and J calls and clone size; D and trimming were determined from the DNA. The table lists 200,000 to 250,000 clones, approximately 80% of them singletons. As to this clone: Its matching antigen is unknown.

Sequencing was performed on PBMCs. J is TRBJ2-3 and V is TRBV5-1, with D maybe TRBD2 (6 bases). This receptor was taken from a man in his fifties or sixties in good health and CMV-seronegative. The CDR3 protein is CASSLGTLGTDTQYF. CDR3 nucleotides: TGCGCCAGCAGCTTAGGGACTTTGGGCACAGATACGCAGTATTTT.